The 14 T cell receptor beta chains below all came from one sample that was sequenced in a study of PD-L1 blockade in urothelial cancer. The sample's time point: pretreatment peripheral blood. The repertoire was sequenced with immunoSEQ multiplex PCR; TCRdb's copy has only in-frame clones and lacks some. The sample shows roughly 95,000 clones, roughly 84% of them seen only once. Material: PBMCs, obtained around atezolizumab (anti-PD-L1) treatment. The receptors derive from a man aged 55 to 70 with urothelial cancer.

The chain has TRBV11-2 and TRBJ1-1; TRBD1 matches at 12 bases. CDR1 is SGHAT and CDR2 is FQNNGV in the germline V gene. The CDR3 covers 15 residues. The trim removed 10 bases at V and 6 bases at J, leaving 12 bases unmatched. The CDR3 is CATGTGGLSGAEAFF. CDR3 nucleotide sequence: TGTGCCACCGGGACAGGGGGCCTCAGTGGCGCTGAAGCTTTCTTT.

This clone turned up a few times. V is TRBV19 and J is TRBJ2-1, with 10 bases identical to TRBD1. The V and J ends lost 5 bases and 0 bases, in that order; junction bases with no gene match: 4. The CDR3 is made up of 16 amino acids. Germline V gene data show CDR1 as LNHDA and CDR2 as SQIVND (reference sequence). CDR3 in amino acids: CASSPGQGISYNEQFF. The DNA of the CDR3 is TGTGCCAGTAGTCCGGGACAGGGGATCTCCTACAATGAGCAGTTCTTC.

The chain employs TRBV5-4 and TRBJ1-1, with 10 bases aligning to TRBD1. Germline values: CDR1 SGHNT, CDR2 YYREEE (reference sequence). The CDR3 runs 16 residues. J was trimmed by 6 bases and V by 3 bases; bases with no gene match: 11. The CDR3 nucleotides are TGTGCCAGCAGCTACCAAGGGGGTGGACAGGGGGCTGAAGCTTTCTTT. This gives the protein CASSYQGGGQGAEAFF.

The chain employs TRBV7-6 and TRBJ2-7; TRBD1 agrees at 7 bases. CDR1 and CDR2 from the germline V gene are SGHVS and FNYEAQ. The CDR3 has 14 residues. V lost 6 bases and J lost 1; bases outside the gene matches: 6. The CDR3 region has the DNA TGTGCCAGCAGACCCCGGGACAGTTCCTACGAGCAGTACTTC. It specifies CASRPRDSSYEQYF.

The chain recombines TRBV6-5 with TRBJ2-7; 9 bases agree with TRBD1. V lost 5 bases and J lost 3; bases outside the gene matches: 8. Germline CDR1 and CDR2: MNHEY and SVGAGI. The CDR3 sequence is 15 residues long. Here the CDR3 reads CASSGPGQGIYEQYF. CDR3 sequence (DNA): TGTGCCAGCAGTGGGCCGGGACAGGGTATCTACGAGCAGTACTTC.

The CDR3 DNA reads TGTGCCACCCTAGGGGGGCAGGGACTACGTCGCACCCCCGACAATGAGCAGTTCTTC. This codes for CATLGGQGLRRTPDNEQFF. The J gene is TRBJ2-1, the V gene TRBV27; D perhaps matches TRBD2 (7 bases). Germline lookup yields CDR1 MNHEY and CDR2 SMNVEV (reference sequence). The CDR3 is 19 residues long. V was clipped by 10 bases and J by 5 bases, with 33 bases between them.

V and J are TRBV2 and TRBJ2-5; D is unclear. Trimming cost V 1 base and J 4 bases, with 13 bases left between them. Germline V gene sequence: CDR1 SNHLY, CDR2 FYNNEI. CDR3 length: 15 residues. The DNA for the CDR3 is TGTGCCAGCAGTGAAGGACCCAAGCCAGGAGAGACCCAGTACTTC. Translating it yields CASSEGPKPGETQYF.

The rearrangement uses TRBV30 and TRBJ2-3; a weak D match, TRBD1 (6 bases). The germline CDR1 and CDR2 sequences are GTSNPN and SVGIG (reference sequence). CDR3 length: 13 amino acids. Deletions cut 8 bases from V and 2 bases from J, with 14 bases between. As DNA, the CDR3 is TGTGCCGGAGGCAGGGGTCCCACAGATACGCAGTATTTT. Its protein product is CAGGRGPTDTQYF.

The rearrangement joins TRBV2 to TRBJ2-3; 8 nucleotides agree with TRBD1. Trimming took 8 bases from V and 0 from J; bases not matched to a gene: 7. This CDR3 region has 15 residues. Germline CDR1 is SNHLY and CDR2 is FYNNEI. The DNA for the CDR3 is TGTGCCAGCGATGACCAGGGGGCAAGCACAGATACGCAGTATTTT. Its protein is CASDDQGASTDTQYF. Variable domain in full (rest from reference TRBV2 and TRBJ2-3): EPEVTQTPSHQVTQMGQEVILRCVPISNHLYFYWYRQILGQKVEFLVSFYNNEISEKSEIFDDQFSVERPDGSNFTLKIRSTKLEDSAMYFCASDDQGASTDTQYFGPGTRLTVL.

The count of this clone is one. The chain carries TRBV10-3 and TRBJ2-7, with 7 bases fitting TRBD1. The CDR3 runs 15 residues. Losses at the gene ends were 6 bases for V and 3 bases for J; bases not matched to a gene: 11. Germline assignment: CDR1 ENHRY and CDR2 SYGVKD. The CDR3 bases are TGTGCCATCAGCCCCCTAGAGACAGGGTACTACGAGCAGTACTTC. This sequence encodes CAISPLETGYYEQYF.

The chain carries TRBV28 and TRBJ1-2; TRBD1 aligns across 7 bases. The length of the CDR3 is 12 residues. Germline-derived CDR1 and CDR2 are MDHEN and SYDVKM. V gave up 2 bases and J gave up 13 bases; unmatched junction bases: 7. The CDR3: CASSLGRGDCTF. CDR3 DNA sequence: TGTGCCAGCAGTTTAGGCAGGGGGGATTGCACCTTC.

The chain links TRBV6-5 to TRBJ2-2; 8 nucleotides match TRBD2. There are 14 residues in the CDR3. CDR1 and CDR2 from the germline V gene are MNHEY and SVGAGI. The ends lost 6 bases at V and 4 bases at J; junction bases unmatched: 4. CDR3: CASRNGGATGELFF. CDR3 sequence (DNA): TGTGCCAGCAGGAACGGGGGGGCCACCGGGGAGCTGTTTTTT.

This chain joins TRBV28 and TRBJ2-5; 11 nucleotides match TRBD1. The CDR3 spans 21 residues. With V trimmed by 5 bases and J by 1 base, 21 bases remained unmatched. Germline CDR1 and CDR2: MDHEN and SYDVKM. DNA for the CDR3: TGTGCCAGCAGTGCCGGGACAGGGGGAACGGTGCTAGCGGGTCCCCAAGAGACCCAGTACTTC. This translates into CASSAGTGGTVLAGPQETQYF. Based on the CDR3 plus reference TRBV28 and TRBJ2-5, the full variable domain is DVKVTQSSRYLVKRTGEKVFLECVQDMDHENMFWYRQDPGLGLRLIYFSYDVKMKEKGDIPEGYSVSREKKERFSLILESASTNQTSMYLCASSAGTGGTVLAGPQETQYFGPGTRLLVL.

The chain has TRBV27 and TRBJ2-2; unclear D gene. This CDR3 is 13 amino acids long. V dropped 6 bases and J dropped 0 bases, with 5 bases sitting between them. Germline V gene sequence: CDR1 MNHEY, CDR2 SMNVEV (reference sequence). CDR3 nucleotides: TGTGCCAGCAGAGCCTCGAACACCGGGGAGCTGTTTTTT. This sequence encodes CASRASNTGELFF.